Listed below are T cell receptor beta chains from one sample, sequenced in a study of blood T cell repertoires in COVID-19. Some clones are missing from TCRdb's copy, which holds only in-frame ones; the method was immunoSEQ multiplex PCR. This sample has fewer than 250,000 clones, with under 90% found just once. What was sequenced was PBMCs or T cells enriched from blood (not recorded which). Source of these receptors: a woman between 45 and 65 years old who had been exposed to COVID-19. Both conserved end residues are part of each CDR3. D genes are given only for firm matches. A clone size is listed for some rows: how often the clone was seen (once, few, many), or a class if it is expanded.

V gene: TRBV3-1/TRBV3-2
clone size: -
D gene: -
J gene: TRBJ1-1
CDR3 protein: CASSQVSGGGAFF
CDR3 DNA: TGTGCCAGCAGCCAAGTAAGCGGAGGCGGAGCTTTCTTT

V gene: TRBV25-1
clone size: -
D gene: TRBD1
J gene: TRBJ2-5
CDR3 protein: CASSARQGVRETQYF
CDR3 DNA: TGTGCCAGCAGTGCACGACAGGGGGTGAGAGAGACCCAGTACTTC

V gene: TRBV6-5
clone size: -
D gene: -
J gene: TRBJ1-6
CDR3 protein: CASSPVWGGSPLHF
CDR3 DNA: TGTGCCAGCAGTCCGGTTTGGGGGGGCTCACCCCTCCACTTT

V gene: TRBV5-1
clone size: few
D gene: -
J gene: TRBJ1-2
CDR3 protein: CASSGTGNANYGYTF
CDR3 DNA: TGCGCCAGCAGCGGTACAGGGAATGCTAACTATGGCTACACCTTC

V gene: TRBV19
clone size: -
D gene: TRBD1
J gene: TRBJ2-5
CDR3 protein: CASSLQGGTQYF
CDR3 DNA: TGTGCCAGTAGTCTACAGGGGGGGACCCAGTACTTC

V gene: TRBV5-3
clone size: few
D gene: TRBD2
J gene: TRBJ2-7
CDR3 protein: CARSYWRGIYEQYF
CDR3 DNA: TGTGCCAGAAGTTACTGGCGGGGGATCTACGAGCAGTACTTC

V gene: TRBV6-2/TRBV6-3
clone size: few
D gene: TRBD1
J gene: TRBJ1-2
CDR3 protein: CASSWSTGGYGYTF
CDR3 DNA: TGTGCCAGCAGTTGGTCGACAGGGGGCTATGGCTACACCTTC

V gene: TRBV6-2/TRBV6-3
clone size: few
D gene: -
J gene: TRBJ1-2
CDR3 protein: CASSLGLLYGYTF
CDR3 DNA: TGTGCCAGCAGTCTTGGTTTACTCTATGGCTACACCTTC

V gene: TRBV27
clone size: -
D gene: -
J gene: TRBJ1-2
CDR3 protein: CASSRGGAANYGYTF
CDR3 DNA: TGTGCCAGCAGCAGAGGAGGGGCCGCTAACTATGGCTACACCTTC

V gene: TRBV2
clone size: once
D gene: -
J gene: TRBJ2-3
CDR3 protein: CASRPIGSRTDTQYF
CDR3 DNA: TGTGCCAGCAGGCCTATAGGGAGCCGCACAGATACGCAGTATTTT

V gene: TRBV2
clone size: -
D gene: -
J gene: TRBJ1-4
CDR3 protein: CASSIRLRGEKLFF
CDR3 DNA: TGTGCCAGCAGTATACGCCTCAGGGGTGAAAAACTGTTTTTT

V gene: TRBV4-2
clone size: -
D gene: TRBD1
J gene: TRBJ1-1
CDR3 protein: CASSPYSTGGLRNTEAFF
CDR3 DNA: TGTGCCAGCAGCCCTTACTCAACAGGGGGCCTGAGGAACACTGAAGCTTTCTTT

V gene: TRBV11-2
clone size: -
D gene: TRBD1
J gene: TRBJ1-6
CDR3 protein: CASSLVGTGANSPLHF
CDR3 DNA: TGTGCCAGCAGCTTAGTAGGGACAGGGGCTAATTCACCCCTCCACTTT

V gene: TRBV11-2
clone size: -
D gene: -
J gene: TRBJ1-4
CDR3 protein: CASSLVSGEGNEKLFF
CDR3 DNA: TGTGCCAGCAGCTTAGTCTCAGGGGAGGGTAATGAAAAACTGTTTTTT

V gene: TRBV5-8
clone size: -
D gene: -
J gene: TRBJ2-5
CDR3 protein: CASSLVGEETQYF
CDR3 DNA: TGTGCCAGCAGCTTGGTAGGGGAAGAGACCCAGTACTTC

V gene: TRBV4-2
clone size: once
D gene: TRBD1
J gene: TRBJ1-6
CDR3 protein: CASSQPDRENSPLHF
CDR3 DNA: TGTGCCAGCAGCCAACCCGACAGGGAGAATTCACCCCTCCACTTT

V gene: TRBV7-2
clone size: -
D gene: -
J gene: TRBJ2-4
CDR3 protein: CASSPGDSLTKNIQYF
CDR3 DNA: TGTGCCAGCAGCCCGGGGGACAGTCTAACCAAAAACATTCAGTACTTC

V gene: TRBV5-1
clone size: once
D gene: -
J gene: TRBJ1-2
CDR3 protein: CASSLDRFSYGYTF
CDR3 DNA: TGCGCCAGCAGCTTGGACAGGTTTTCCTATGGCTACACCTTC

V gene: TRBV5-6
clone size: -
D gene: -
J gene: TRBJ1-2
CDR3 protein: CASSLLARSGYTF
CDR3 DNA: TGTGCCAGCAGCTTGCTTGCCAGATCCGGCTACACCTTC

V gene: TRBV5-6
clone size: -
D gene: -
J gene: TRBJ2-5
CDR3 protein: CASSLSDDETQYF
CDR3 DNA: TGTGCCAGCAGCCTGAGCGATGACGAGACCCAGTACTTC

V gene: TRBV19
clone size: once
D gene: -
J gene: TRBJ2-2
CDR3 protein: CASHRGGPYTGELFF
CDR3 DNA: TGTGCCAGTCACCGCGGGGGCCCTTACACCGGGGAGCTGTTTTTT

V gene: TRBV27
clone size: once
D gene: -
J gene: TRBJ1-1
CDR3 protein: CASSNRGFEAFF
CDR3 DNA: TGTGCCAGCAGCAACCGGGGTTTTGAAGCTTTCTTT

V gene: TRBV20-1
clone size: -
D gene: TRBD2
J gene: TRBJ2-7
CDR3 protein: CSVSGGYEQYF
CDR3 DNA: TGCAGTGTTAGCGGGGGCTACGAGCAGTACTTC

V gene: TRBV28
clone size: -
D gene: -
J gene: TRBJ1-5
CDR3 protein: CASSEEGRKPQHF
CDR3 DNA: TGTGCCAGCAGCGAGGAGGGGAGGAAGCCCCAGCATTTT

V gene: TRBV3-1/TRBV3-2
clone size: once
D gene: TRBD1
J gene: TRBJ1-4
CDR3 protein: CASSQDRGQNEKLFF
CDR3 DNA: TGTGCCAGCAGCCAAGATAGGGGACAGAATGAAAAACTGTTTTTT

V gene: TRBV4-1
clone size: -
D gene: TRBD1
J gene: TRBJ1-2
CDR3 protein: CASSQGGGGFGYTF
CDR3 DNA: TGCGCCAGCAGCCAAGGTGGAGGGGGCTTTGGCTACACCTTC

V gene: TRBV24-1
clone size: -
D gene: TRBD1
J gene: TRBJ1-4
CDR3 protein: CATSDQRTGDEKLFF
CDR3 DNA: TGTGCCACCAGTGATCAAAGGACAGGGGATGAAAAACTGTTTTTT

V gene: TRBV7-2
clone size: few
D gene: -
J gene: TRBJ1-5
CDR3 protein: CASSLGARGTGSSQPQHF
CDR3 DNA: TGTGCCAGCAGCTTAGGAGCGAGGGGAACAGGGTCTAGTCAGCCCCAGCATTTT

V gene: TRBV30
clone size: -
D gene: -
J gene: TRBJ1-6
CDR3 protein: CAWNGERGSHGSPLHF
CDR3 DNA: TGTGCCTGGAACGGGGAGAGGGGGAGCCATGGATCACCCCTCCACTTT

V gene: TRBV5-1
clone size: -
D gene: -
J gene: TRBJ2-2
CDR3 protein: CASSLGQGRRAGELFF
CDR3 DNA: TGCGCCAGCAGCTTGGGGCAGGGAAGGAGGGCCGGGGAGCTGTTTTTT

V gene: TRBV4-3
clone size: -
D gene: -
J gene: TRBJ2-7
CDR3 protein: CASSQGILQATSYEQYF
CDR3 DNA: TGCGCCAGCAGCCAAGGTATCTTACAGGCGACCTCCTACGAGCAGTACTTC